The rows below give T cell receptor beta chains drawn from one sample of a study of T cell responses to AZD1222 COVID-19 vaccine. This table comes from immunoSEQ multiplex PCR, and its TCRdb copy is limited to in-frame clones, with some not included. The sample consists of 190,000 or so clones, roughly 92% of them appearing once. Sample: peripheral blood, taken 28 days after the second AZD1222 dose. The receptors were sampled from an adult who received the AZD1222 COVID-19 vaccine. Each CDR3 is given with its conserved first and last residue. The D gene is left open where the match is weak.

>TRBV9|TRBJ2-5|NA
CASSYLTGYQETQYF
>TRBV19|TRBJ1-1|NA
CASRWVGGSEAFF
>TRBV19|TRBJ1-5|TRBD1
CASSSTGGNQPQHF
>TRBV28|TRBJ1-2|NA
CASSFGRVYGYTF
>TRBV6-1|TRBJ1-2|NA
CASSETGIGYTF
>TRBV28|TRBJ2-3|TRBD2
CASSLGRGVTDTQYF
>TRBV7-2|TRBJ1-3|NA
CASSLDSGYGNTIYF
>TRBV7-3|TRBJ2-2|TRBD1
CASRLNTGQAINTGELFF
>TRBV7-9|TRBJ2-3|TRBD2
CASSFSGTSSPGTQYF
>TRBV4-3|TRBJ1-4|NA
CASSQHIQPLGNEKLFF
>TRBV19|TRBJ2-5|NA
CASSSLGAGTKETQYF
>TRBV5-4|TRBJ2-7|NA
CASTIDGVGEQYF
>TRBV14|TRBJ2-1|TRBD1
CASSPDRFYNEQFF
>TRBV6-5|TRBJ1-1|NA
CASRFPEVDTEAFF
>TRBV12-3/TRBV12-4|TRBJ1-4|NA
CASSLGGGKLFF